These 2 T cell receptor beta chains were sequenced from one sample in a study of PD-L1 blockade in urothelial cancer. As to time point: pretreatment peripheral blood. Clones were sequenced by immunoSEQ multiplex PCR, and TCRdb holds only the in-frame ones, with some missing. There are approximately 90,000 clones in the sample; about 85% occur only once, and 14% lies in the top ten. The source material was PBMCs, sampled around atezolizumab (anti-PD-L1) treatment. The receptors were gathered from a man in his fifties or sixties with urothelial cancer.

This clone has a handful of counts. The chain links TRBV5-8 to TRBJ2-7; D is perhaps TRBD1 (6 bases). Trimming took off 3 bases at V and 7 bases at J, with 11 bases between the two ends. The CDR3 has 12 amino acids. CDR1 SGHTS and CDR2 YDEGEE come from the germline V gene. This CDR3 is CASSSDRKEQYF. The CDR3 nucleotides are TGTGCCAGCAGCTCGGACAGAAAGGAGCAGTACTTC.

The genes are TRBV30 and TRBJ2-5, with 11 bases fitting TRBD1. The V gene end was trimmed by 3 bases and the J gene end by 4 bases; junction bases not matched to a gene: 7. Germline CDR1 and CDR2: GTSNPN and SVGIG (reference sequence). This CDR3 is built from 15 residues. CDR3 bases: TGTGCCTGGAGCCGGGACAGGGGGTTCGGAGAGACCCAGTACTTC. Translation gives CAWSRDRGFGETQYF.